This TCR beta chain was identified during a study of response to subunit inactivated influenza vaccine. Whole-study results and caveats: It was the authors' suggestion that each seasonal influenza vaccination recruits few new T cells.

CDR3 length: 12 amino acids. Using its own MiXCR run on the RT-PCR reads, TCRdb lists one record per CDR3 protein. This table holds more than 200,000 distinct CDR3 sequences, 12% found once. A remark on this clonotype: What it recognizes is unknown. At one end the junction does not follow the germline gene, possibly because of a read error.

The chain employs TRBV12-3 or TRBV12-4 and TRBJ2-5; D not resolved. The source was non-naive T cells sorted from PBMCs, collected around 14 days before vaccination. This sequence originates from a middle-aged man who received an inactivated influenza vaccine. The CDR3 bases are TGTTCCAGCGCCCTCCTGGGAGAGACCCAGTACTTC. Translating gives CSSALLGETQYF.